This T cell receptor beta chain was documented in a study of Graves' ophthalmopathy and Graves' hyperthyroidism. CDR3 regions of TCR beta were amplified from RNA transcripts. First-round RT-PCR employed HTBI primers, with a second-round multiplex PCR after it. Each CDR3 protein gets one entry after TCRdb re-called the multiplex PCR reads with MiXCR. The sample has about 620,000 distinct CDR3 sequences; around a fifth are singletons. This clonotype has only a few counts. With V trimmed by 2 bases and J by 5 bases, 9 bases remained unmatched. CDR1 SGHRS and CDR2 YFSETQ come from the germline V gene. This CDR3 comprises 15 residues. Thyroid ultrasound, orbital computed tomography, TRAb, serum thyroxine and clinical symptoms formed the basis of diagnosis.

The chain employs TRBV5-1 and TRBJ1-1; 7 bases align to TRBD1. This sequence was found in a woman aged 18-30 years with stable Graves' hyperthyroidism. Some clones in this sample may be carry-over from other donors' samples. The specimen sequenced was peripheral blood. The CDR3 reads CASSFNTGEGTEAFF. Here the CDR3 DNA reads TGCGCCAGCAGCTTCAACACAGGGGAGGGGACTGAAGCTTTCTTT.